This T cell receptor (beta chain) came from a study of T cell changes during pregnancy in multiple sclerosis (dated by TCRdb to the late 2010s). At the level of the whole study: In women with multiple sclerosis, the researchers looked at how the T cell repertoire shifted as pregnancy progressed.

The germline V gene provides CDR1 MDHEN and CDR2 SYDVKM. From its cysteine to its phenylalanine, the CDR3 spans 14 amino acids. CDR3 DNA only is kept here, 42 bases in frame from base 1. V is clipped by 4 bases and J by 4 bases, and the sequence between their germline boundaries is 13 bases long. A word on this clone: The antigen it binds to is not known. Base qualities are missing; no much larger clone stands one base away.

Libraries were constructed by the immunoSEQ multiplex PCR assay. The immuneACCESS repertoire file appears here via TCRdb, limited to in-frame rearrangements. These files lack a portion of the clones; in checked studies, under half of the deficit traces to unresolved V genes, and the cause of the others is not known. The sample profile shows under 90,000 clones; approximately 95% of them were found once. The ten largest clones capture approximately 0.92% of the sample. This receptor was taken from a female donor in good health, enrolled as a control in a pregnancy study. The sequencing used peripheral blood, collected in the second trimester of pregnancy. Rearrangement joined TRBV28 to TRBJ2-5; matching of 6 bases hints at TRBD2 as the D gene. The bases read TGTGCCAGCAGTTATCGACTAGTCGCAGAGACCCAGTACTTC. This codes for CASSYRLVAETQYF.